Listed below are T cell receptor beta chains from one sample, sequenced in a study of shared clonotypes between healthy human individuals. Sequencing used immunoSEQ multiplex PCR; TCRdb keeps in-frame clones, though not all of them. The sample yields about 340,000 clones, less than 75% seen once. The sequenced sample consisted of memory CD4+ T cells sorted from blood. Source of these receptors: a man younger than 45 in good health. CDR3s include the opening cysteine and the closing phenylalanine or tryptophan. Each record gives: J gene, V gene, D gene, clone size, CDR3 protein, CDR3 DNA. A D gene is named only where the DNA matches it firmly. A clone size is listed for some rows: how often the clone was seen (once, few, many), or a class if it is expanded.

>TRBJ2-7|TRBV5-6|NA|NA
CASSFVYSHEQYF
TGTGCCAGCAGCTTCGTTTACAGCCACGAGCAGTACTTC
>TRBJ2-1|TRBV10-1|TRBD2|NA
CASSESSGRAGEQFF
TGCGCCAGCAGTGAGTCGAGCGGGAGGGCCGGTGAGCAGTTCTTC
>TRBJ1-1|TRBV19|NA|many
CASSTWSTEAFF
TGTGCCAGTTCGACTTGGAGCACTGAAGCTTTCTTT
>TRBJ2-7|TRBV10-2|TRBD2|NA
CASSALAGVYEQYF
TGCGCCAGCAGTGCACTAGCGGGAGTCTACGAGCAGTACTTC
>TRBJ2-7|TRBV18|NA|NA
CASSPGRNSYEQYF
TGCGCCAGCTCACCGGGACGGAACTCCTACGAGCAGTACTTC
>TRBJ2-1|TRBV5-4|NA|NA
CASSLSRNNEQFF
TGTGCCAGCAGCCTTTCGAGAAACAATGAGCAGTTCTTC
>TRBJ2-1|TRBV5-6|TRBD2|NA
CASSLGTSGTDEQFF
TGTGCCAGCAGCTTGGGGACTAGCGGGACGGATGAGCAGTTCTTC
>TRBJ2-1|TRBV10-3|NA|NA
CAISVERLNEQFF
TGTGCCATCAGTGTAGAACGGCTCAATGAGCAGTTCTTC
>TRBJ1-1|TRBV2|NA|NA
CASTQSVPPNEAFF
TGTGCCAGCACCCAGAGCGTACCCCCGAATGAAGCTTTCTTT
>TRBJ1-1|TRBV5-1|NA|NA
CASSLQTGNTEAFF
TGCGCCAGCAGCTTACAGACAGGGAACACTGAAGCTTTCTTT
>TRBJ1-3|TRBV5-1|NA|once
CASSLARRDYGNTIYF
TGCGCCAGCAGCTTGGCAAGGCGAGATTATGGAAACACCATATATTTT
>TRBJ1-1|TRBV29-1|NA|NA
CSVARRPSTEAFF
TGCAGCGTTGCTAGGCGGCCCAGCACTGAAGCTTTCTTT
>TRBJ2-7|TRBV28|NA|once
CASSLVPNRVHEQYF
TGTGCCAGCAGTTTAGTACCAAACAGGGTCCACGAGCAGTACTTC
>TRBJ1-1|TRBV5-4|NA|NA
CASRAWGDTEAFF
TGTGCCAGCAGGGCTTGGGGGGACACTGAAGCTTTCTTT
>TRBJ2-2|TRBV4-1|NA|NA
CASSQDTMGANTGELFF
TGCGCCAGCAGCCAAGATACGATGGGCGCGAACACCGGGGAGCTGTTTTTT
>TRBJ2-1|TRBV6-5|TRBD2|NA
CASSRGTSGNNEQFF
TGTGCCAGCAGCCGTGGGACTAGCGGGAACAATGAGCAGTTCTTC
>TRBJ2-4|TRBV6-1|TRBD2|NA
CASSDLGGDQNIQYF
TGTGCCAGCAGTGATCTGGGAGGGGACCAAAACATTCAGTACTTC
>TRBJ2-1|TRBV2|NA|NA
CATTRDRSYEQFF
TGTGCCACCACCCGAGACAGGTCATATGAGCAGTTCTTC
>TRBJ1-4|TRBV7-9|NA|NA
CASSLRGRQNEKLFF
TGTGCCAGCAGCTTACGGGGGCGGCAGAATGAAAAACTGTTTTTT
>TRBJ1-5|TRBV27|NA|NA
CASSRQYNQPQHF
TGTGCCAGCAGTCGACAGTACAATCAGCCCCAGCATTTT
>TRBJ2-1|TRBV28|TRBD1|NA
CASSLPGQEFF
TGTGCCAGCAGTTTACCGGGACAGGAGTTCTTC
>TRBJ1-1|TRBV2|NA|few
CASSASLVNTEAFF
TGTGCCAGCAGTGCTTCGTTGGTTAACACTGAAGCTTTCTTT
>TRBJ1-6|TRBV25-1|NA|NA
CASSTGPYNSPLHF
TGTGCCAGCAGTACTGGGCCATATAATTCACCCCTCCACTTT
>TRBJ2-5|TRBV5-1|NA|few
CASTLIRGETQYF
TGCGCCAGCACCCTAATTAGGGGAGAGACCCAGTACTTC
>TRBJ1-5|TRBV5-1|NA|NA
CASSPGTGGDGQPQHF
TGCGCCAGCAGCCCGGGGACGGGAGGGGACGGTCAGCCCCAGCATTTT
>TRBJ1-2|TRBV29-1|NA|NA
CSVGEYYGYTF
TGCAGCGTCGGGGAGTACTATGGCTACACCTTC
>TRBJ2-1|TRBV25-1|TRBD2|NA
CASSELGLAGGNNEQFF
TGTGCCAGCAGTGAACTGGGGCTGGCGGGAGGGAACAATGAGCAGTTCTTC
>TRBJ2-7|TRBV7-6|TRBD1|once
CASSRTGGAYEQYF
TGTGCCAGCAGCCGGACAGGCGGCGCCTACGAGCAGTACTTC
>TRBJ2-7|TRBV7-8|NA|few
CASSFRKRDEQYF
TGTGCCAGCAGCTTCCGCAAGAGGGACGAGCAGTACTTC
>TRBJ1-1|TRBV5-1|NA|NA
CASSLDAEMGTEAFF
TGCGCCAGCAGCTTGGATGCAGAAATGGGGACTGAAGCTTTCTTT
>TRBJ2-3|TRBV29-1|TRBD2|NA
CSVLTPSSGRTDTQYF
TGCAGCGTTCTTACCCCATCTAGCGGGAGGACAGATACGCAGTATTTT
>TRBJ2-3|TRBV14|NA|NA
CASSWRVVSQSADTQYF
TGTGCCAGCAGCTGGAGAGTAGTCTCTCAAAGCGCAGATACGCAGTATTTT
>TRBJ2-7|TRBV10-2|TRBD2|NA
CASSEALAGVYEQYF
TGCGCCAGCAGTGAGGCACTAGCGGGAGTGTACGAGCAGTACTTC
>TRBJ2-5|TRBV18|NA|NA
CASSPRGSETQYF
TGTGCCAGCTCACCAAGGGGTAGTGAGACCCAGTACTTC
>TRBJ2-5|TRBV5-1|TRBD2|NA
CASSPTGLLQETQYF
TGCGCCAGCAGCCCTACGGGACTACTCCAAGAGACCCAGTACTTC
>TRBJ2-1|TRBV19|TRBD2|many
CASRGFMPSGYYNEQFF
TGTGCCAGTAGAGGCTTTATGCCTAGCGGGTACTACAATGAGCAGTTCTTC
>TRBJ1-2|TRBV19|TRBD1|NA
CASSARQGARGYTF
TGTGCCAGTAGTGCAAGACAGGGGGCAAGAGGCTACACCTTC
>TRBJ2-3|TRBV5-1|NA|NA
CASSSLPVGAGTTDTQYF
TGCGCCAGCAGCTCCCTGCCGGTTGGAGCGGGTACCACAGATACGCAGTATTTT
>TRBJ2-7|TRBV10-1|TRBD2|NA
CASSEGGRSYEQYF
TGCGCCAGCAGTGAGGGCGGGAGGTCTTACGAGCAGTACTTC
>TRBJ2-3|TRBV6-1|NA|once
CASSARRIDTQYF
TGTGCCAGCAGTGCCAGGCGTATCGATACGCAGTATTTT